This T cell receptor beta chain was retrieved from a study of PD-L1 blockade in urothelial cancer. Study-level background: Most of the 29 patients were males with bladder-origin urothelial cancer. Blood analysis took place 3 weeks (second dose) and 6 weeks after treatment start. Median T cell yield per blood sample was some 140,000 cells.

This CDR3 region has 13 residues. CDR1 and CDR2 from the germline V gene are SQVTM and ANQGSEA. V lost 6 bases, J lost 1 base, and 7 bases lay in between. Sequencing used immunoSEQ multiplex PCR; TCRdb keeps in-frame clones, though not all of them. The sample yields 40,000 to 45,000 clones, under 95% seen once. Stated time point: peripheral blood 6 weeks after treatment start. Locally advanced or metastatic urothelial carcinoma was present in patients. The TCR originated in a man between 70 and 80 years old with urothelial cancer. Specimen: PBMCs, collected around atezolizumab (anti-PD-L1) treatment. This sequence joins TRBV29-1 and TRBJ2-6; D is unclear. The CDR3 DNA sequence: TGCAGCGTAGCAAAATCTGGGGCCAACGTCCTGACTTTC. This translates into CSVAKSGANVLTF.